The clone carrying this TCR beta chain appeared a single time. Different DNA sequences within this sample yield the same CDR3. Sequencing used immunoSEQ multiplex PCR; TCRdb keeps in-frame clones, though not all of them. The sample has more than 2 million clones; almost 96% are singletons. This specimen comes from a study of shared clonotypes between healthy human individuals. The clonotype originates from a man aged 18 to 29 in good health. The sample comprised naive CD4+ T cells sorted from blood. This sample's subset: CD45RA+ positively selected.

As DNA, the CDR3 is TGTGCCAGTAGTACTCCGGGACAGGGGAACTATGGCTACACCTTC. This codes for CASSTPGQGNYGYTF. The chain uses TRBV19 and TRBJ1-2; 10 nucleotides match TRBD1. This CDR3 region has 15 residues. V shed 4 bases and J 2 bases; nucleotides not matched to a gene: 4. Germline CDR1 LNHDA, CDR2 SQIVND (reference sequence). Full variable domain (rest looked up from reference TRBV19 and TRBJ1-2): DGGITQSPKYLFRKEGQNVTLSCEQNLNHDAMYWYRQDPGQGLRLIYYSQIVNDFQKGDIAEGYSVSREKKESFPLTVTSAQKNPTAFYLCASSTPGQGNYGYTFGSGTRLTVV.